Below, 20 T cell receptor beta chains from the same sample are listed, as sequenced in a study of beta chain features in type 1 diabetes. The investigators reverse transcribed all of the isolated RNA, so they sequenced expressed TCRB transcripts. Method: immunoSEQ multiplex PCR; TCRdb's copy keeps in-frame clones and lacks some. Among about 180,000 clones listed, less than 15% were seen once. Sequencing was carried out using central memory CD4+ T cells from blood. These receptors all stem from a young woman in good health.

The sample holds a few counts of this clone. This chain links TRBV2 with TRBJ1-2; possible D gene TRBD1, 5 bases. The CDR3 sequence is 12 residues long. CDR1 and CDR2 (germline): SNHLY, FYNNEI. V was trimmed by 8 bases and J by 1 base, leaving 8 bases between them. The CDR3, as DNA: TGTGCCAGCTCTGACAGTAACTATGGCTACACCTTC. Protein product: CASSDSNYGYTF. Together with reference TRBV2 and TRBJ1-2, the CDR3 gives the full variable domain: EPEVTQTPSHQVTQMGQEVILRCVPISNHLYFYWYRQILGQKVEFLVSFYNNEISEKSEIFDDQFSVERPDGSNFTLKIRSTKLEDSAMYFCASSDSNYGYTFGSGTRLTVV.

The V and J genes are TRBV29-1 and TRBJ1-5; D unclear. The germline V gene has CDR1 SQVTM and CDR2 ANQGSEA. V lost 4 bases and J 7 bases, leaving 8 bases between the germline ends. The CDR3 loop spans 11 amino acids. CDR3 bases: TGCAGCGTTGGGCCGGAGCAGCCCCAGCATTTT. Its protein is CSVGPEQPQHF.

The genes are TRBV18 and TRBJ1-2; D gene unclear. Trimming left V 6 bases short and J 6 bases short, with 14 bases between. The CDR3 runs to 13 residues. From germline, CDR1 is KGHSH and CDR2 LQKENI. CDR3 region: CASSPVSSDGYTF. In DNA, the CDR3 is TGTGCCAGCTCCCCCGTTAGTAGTGATGGCTACACCTTC. Filled out from reference TRBV18 and TRBJ1-2, the complete variable domain reads NAGVMQNPRHLVRRRGQEARLRCSPMKGHSHVYWYRQLPEEGLKFMVYLQKENIIDESGMPKERFSAEFPKEGPSILRIQQVVRGDSAAYFCASSPVSSDGYTFGSGTRLTVV.

About this clone: Other DNA sequences in this specimen translate into the identical CDR3. This chain joins TRBV2 and TRBJ2-1; the match to TRBD2 covers 7 bases. Germline V gene data show CDR1 as SNHLY and CDR2 as FYNNEI. The CDR3 spans 15 residues. V shed 6 bases and J 0 bases; nucleotides not matched to a gene: 5. The CDR3 DNA reads as TGTGCCAGCAGCGGAGCGGGATCCTCCTACAATGAGCAGTTCTTC. Amino acid sequence: CASSGAGSSYNEQFF.

This chain links TRBV6-5 with TRBJ1-2, with D unresolved. The CDR3 has 15 amino acids. V shed 4 bases and J shed 8 bases, with 20 bases lying between them. Per the germline V gene, CDR1 is MNHEY and CDR2 is SVGAGI. As DNA, the CDR3 is TGTGCCAGCAGTTTCACATCCGGTACCGCGGGGGGCTACACCTTC. Amino acid sequence: CASSFTSGTAGGYTF.

This clone was counted only a few times. The chain employs TRBV7-2 and TRBJ2-6, with D uncertain. This CDR3 has 16 amino acids. CDR1 and CDR2 (germline): SGHTA, FQGNSA. Trimming removed 2 bases from V and 2 bases from J, with 10 bases in between. CDR3 loop: CASSLIYSPGANVLTF. The CDR3 bases are TGTGCCAGCAGCTTAATCTATTCCCCTGGGGCCAACGTCCTGACTTTC.

This clone showed up just a few times. The chain couples TRBV9 to TRBJ1-1, with D possibly TRBD1 on 5 matching bases. The CDR3 length is 14 residues. V was pared by 0 bases and J by 5 bases, with 11 bases between. Germline V lookup: CDR1 SGDLS, CDR2 YYNGEE. The CDR3 DNA sequence: TGTGCCAGCAGCGTAGATCAGGGCTGGACTGAAGCTTTCTTT. It yields the protein CASSVDQGWTEAFF.

The chain carries TRBV6-6 and TRBJ2-3, with 7 bases lining up with TRBD1. The CDR3 runs to 13 residues. Germline V gives CDR1 MNHNY, CDR2 SVGAGI (reference sequence). V shed 6 bases and J 5 bases; nucleotides not matched to a gene: 5. The CDR3 nucleotides read TGTGCCAGCAGGGTCCGGGACAGAGATACGCAGTATTTT. The encoded protein is CASRVRDRDTQYF.

The chain recombines TRBV2 with TRBJ2-5, with 9 bases that match TRBD1. Germline CDR1 reads SNHLY; CDR2 reads FYNNEI. The CDR3 covers 13 residues. With V trimmed by 5 bases and J by 5 bases, 3 bases remained unmatched. Here the CDR3 reads CASSSDRGETQYF. In DNA form, the CDR3 reads TGTGCCAGCAGTAGCGACAGGGGGGAGACCCAGTACTTC.

This rearrangement joins TRBV4-2 to TRBJ1-4; TRBD1 agrees at 8 bases. There are 16 residues in the CDR3. Trimming cost V 0 bases and J 5 bases; bases outside gene matches: 5. The germline V gene encodes CDR1 LGHNA and CDR2 YNFKEQ. CDR3 residues: CASSQDGQGQNEKLFF. The DNA of the CDR3 is TGTGCCAGCAGCCAAGATGGACAGGGCCAGAATGAAAAACTGTTTTTT.

The CDR3 DNA reads TGTGCCACCGGTGACAGCCGGAGCAATCAGCCCCAGCATTTT. As protein: CATGDSRSNQPQHF. The gene calls are TRBV19 and TRBJ1-5, with D possibly TRBD1 on 5 matching bases. Trimming removed 10 bases from V and 1 base from J, with 14 bases in between. The CDR3 has 14 residues. From germline, CDR1 is LNHDA and CDR2 SQIVND (reference sequence).

This clone turned up a few times. The rearrangement uses TRBV29-1 and TRBJ1-5, with D possibly being TRBD1 (6 bases). The CDR3 is 15 residues long. Trimming took off 6 bases at V and 3 bases at J, with 18 bases between the two ends. Germline V lookup: CDR1 SQVTM, CDR2 ANQGSEA. The CDR3 region is CSVPERRQVNQPQHF. The CDR3 coding sequence is TGCAGCGTCCCTGAGAGGAGACAGGTCAATCAGCCCCAGCATTTT.

This clone was recorded a few times. The V and J genes are TRBV28 and TRBJ2-1; 11 positions match TRBD2. CDR1 and CDR2 from the germline V gene are MDHEN and SYDVKM. V gave up 6 bases and J gave up 0 bases; unmatched junction bases: 13. CDR3 length: 19 residues. CDR3 sequence reads: CASRPRLAGMSSSYNEQFF. As DNA, the CDR3 is TGTGCCAGCAGGCCGAGACTAGCGGGAATGTCTAGCTCCTACAATGAGCAGTTCTTC.

This clone was counted only a few times. The chain uses TRBV30 and TRBJ1-5; the D is unclear. V lost 0 bases, J lost 6 bases, and 9 bases lay in between. The germline CDR1 and CDR2 sequences are GTSNPN and SVGIG (reference sequence). This CDR3 comprises 13 residues. Here the CDR3 reads CAWSVSISQPQHF. CDR3 sequence (DNA): TGTGCCTGGAGTGTAAGTATTAGTCAGCCCCAGCATTTT.

The table lists this clone with a few counts. The genes are TRBV2 and TRBJ2-5; a weak D match, TRBD2 (6 bases). V lost 7 bases and J lost 2, with 11 bases in between. The CDR3 has 13 residues. Germline V CDR1 and CDR2: SNHLY, FYNNEI. CDR3 bases: TGTGCCAGCAAATTAGCGGAACAAGAGACCCAGTACTTC. It is translated as CASKLAEQETQYF. Variable domain in full (rest from reference TRBV2 and TRBJ2-5): EPEVTQTPSHQVTQMGQEVILRCVPISNHLYFYWYRQILGQKVEFLVSFYNNEISEKSEIFDDQFSVERPDGSNFTLKIRSTKLEDSAMYFCASKLAEQETQYFGPGTRLLVL.

The sample holds a few counts of this clone. V is TRBV15 and J is TRBJ2-2; 11 bases are shared with TRBD2. This CDR3 spans 16 amino acids. J lost 6 bases, V lost 0 bases, and 3 bases had no gene match. From germline, CDR1 is LNHNV and CDR2 YYDKDF (reference sequence). As DNA, the CDR3 is TGTGCCACCAGCAGAGATAGCGGGAGGGCCCCCGGGGAGCTGTTTTTT. Translated, it gives CATSRDSGRAPGELFF.

V gene TRBV27 combines with J gene TRBJ2-7; a weak D match, TRBD1 (6 bases). Trimming stripped 7 bases from V and 6 bases from J, with 10 bases between. Per germline, CDR1 MNHEY and CDR2 SMNVEV (reference sequence). This CDR3 has 11 residues. The CDR3 nucleotides are TGTGCCAGCAATACAGGGCTCGAGCAGTACTTC. This translates into CASNTGLEQYF.

A few counts support this clone. The rearrangement uses TRBV6-1 and TRBJ1-5; a weak D match, TRBD1 (6 bases). The CDR3 loop spans 17 amino acids. Germline V lookup: CDR1 MNHNS, CDR2 SASEGT. V lost 0 bases and J 6 bases, leaving 18 bases between the germline ends. The CDR3 DNA follows: TGTGCCAGCAGTGAAGCGAACCAGGGGTTTAGGGTTCAGCCCCAGCATTTT. It codes for CASSEANQGFRVQPQHF.

This clone was observed a handful of times. The CDR3 region is CASSSPVTDTQYF. The CDR3 nucleotides are TGTGCCAGCAGCTCCCCGGTCACAGATACGCAGTATTTT. J is TRBJ2-3 and V is TRBV7-3; D is uncertain. Trimming removed 4 bases from V and 2 bases from J, with 7 bases in between. Germline V gene sequence: CDR1 SGHTA, CDR2 FQGTGA. The CDR3 has 13 residues.

This clone was detected a few times. The rearrangement links TRBV7-2 to TRBJ2-7, with D perhaps matching TRBD2 (8 bases). The CDR3 runs to 17 residues. V was trimmed by 4 bases and J by 2 bases, leaving 21 bases between them. Per the germline V gene, CDR1 is SGHTA and CDR2 is FQGNSA. CDR3: CASSYLEGAGGPYEQYF. The CDR3 DNA sequence: TGTGCCAGCAGCTATTTGGAGGGGGCGGGAGGTCCCTACGAGCAGTACTTC. Combining the CDR3 with reference TRBV7-2 and TRBJ2-7 gives the whole variable domain GAGVSQSPSNKVTEKGKDVELRCDPISGHTALYWYRQSLGQGLEFLIYFQGNSAPDKSGLPSDRFSAERTGGSVSTLTIQRTQQEDSAVYLCASSYLEGAGGPYEQYFGPGTRLTVT.